The clone carrying this TCR beta chain was counted at least ten times. Its antigen is still unknown. This record comes from a study of regulatory T cells in long-lasting Graves disease. Study results and caveats: Persistent Graves' patients had lower TCR diversity than newly diagnosed ones.

This CDR3 comprises 17 residues. V was clipped by 5 bases and J by 3 bases, with 21 bases between them. Germline CDR1 is KGHDR and CDR2 is SFDVKD. Combining iRepertoire HTBI primers with Arm-PCR of CDR3 regions, the authors built TCR beta libraries. TCRdb re-derived calls from the multiplex PCR reads in MiXCR, one entry per CDR3 protein. The sample holds around 500,000 distinct CDR3 sequences, 13% seen once. Sample time point: newly diagnosed GD, antithyroid drugs for less than 3 months. There was RNA extracted from PBMCs, and the TCR library was made from it. These data were also reused for a study on T cells in Graves' hyperthyroidism and ophthalmopathy. According to that study: Most thyroid-expanded clonotypes above 0.001 were also found in blood.

The input for sequencing was peripheral blood mononuclear cells (PBMCs), taken at new diagnosis, from a patient treated with antithyroid drugs. V gene TRBV24-1 combines with J gene TRBJ2-5; D possibly corresponds to TRBD1 (6 bases). The receptor was isolated from a man aged 30 to 45 with Graves disease. The CDR3, as DNA: TGTGCCACCAGTGGTTTAGACCGGGACACCGAAGAAGAGACCCAGTACTTC. This codes for CATSGLDRDTEEETQYF.